Each of the 9 T cell receptor beta chains below was sequenced from the same sample in a study of OX40 agonist ivuxolimab in advanced cancers. TCRdb's table, derived via immunoSEQ multiplex PCR, lists solely in-frame clones and lacks some. Altogether over 30,000 clones are present, about 88% being singletons, with the ten largest covering 3.5% to 5%. The sequenced sample was CD4+ or CD8+ T cells sorted from blood, obtained in a trial of the OX40 agonist ivuxolimab. The receptors were gathered from an adult with an advanced solid tumor such as melanoma, head and neck, liver or kidney cancer.

This sequence joins TRBV28 and TRBJ2-7, with no clear D. Trimming took off 6 bases at V and 5 bases at J, with 17 bases between the two ends. Germline V gene data show CDR1 as MDHEN and CDR2 as SYDVKM. The CDR3 sequence is 14 residues long. CDR3 loop: CASSPSGLTDEQYF. The CDR3 DNA sequence: TGTGCCAGCAGCCCCTCCGGTTTGACGGACGAGCAGTACTTC.

The chain's CDR3 is CASSPGQVYGYTF. The CDR3 DNA is TGTGCCAGCAGCCCCGGACAGGTATATGGCTACACCTTC. The chain joins TRBV6-5 to TRBJ1-2, with 7 bases fitting TRBD1. In germline, CDR1 is MNHEY, CDR2 SVGAGI. The V gene end was trimmed by 6 bases and the J gene end by 5 bases; junction bases not matched to a gene: 6. The CDR3 has 13 residues.

The chain couples TRBV11-3 to TRBJ2-1; D is perhaps TRBD2 (7 bases). The CDR3 length is 16 residues. V dropped 5 bases and J dropped 2 bases, with 16 bases sitting between them. Germline V lookup: CDR1 SGHNT, CDR2 YENEEA. CDR3 nucleotides: TGTGCCAGCAGCCAAGGGGGGGAAACGACCTACAATGAGCAGTTCTTC. Translating gives CASSQGGETTYNEQFF.

The chain recombines TRBV7-2 with TRBJ1-1, with D maybe TRBD1 (6 bases). Trimming cost V 3 bases and J 0 bases, with 8 bases left between them. CDR1 is SGHTA and CDR2 is FQGNSA in the germline V gene. The CDR3 contains 14 residues. CDR3 in amino acids: CASSLGQMNTEAFF. CDR3 bases: TGTGCCAGCAGCTTGGGACAAATGAACACTGAAGCTTTCTTT. Filled out from reference TRBV7-2 and TRBJ1-1, the complete variable domain reads GAGVSQSPSNKVTEKGKDVELRCDPISGHTALYWYRQSLGQGLEFLIYFQGNSAPDKSGLPSDRFSAERTGGSVSTLTIQRTQQEDSAVYLCASSLGQMNTEAFFGQGTRLTVV.

The V call is TRBV10-3, the J call TRBJ1-5; 7 bases fit TRBD1. The length of the CDR3 is 14 residues. Germline V gene lookup returns CDR1 ENHRY and CDR2 SYGVKD. J lost 4 bases, V lost 3 bases, and 3 bases had no gene match. CDR3 DNA sequence: TGTGCCATCAGTGACCCGACAGGGAATCAGCCCCAGCATTTT. Translated: CAISDPTGNQPQHF.

V is TRBV2 and J is TRBJ1-2; TRBD1 matches 11 bases. The CDR3 covers 14 residues. CDR1 and CDR2 from the germline V gene are SNHLY and FYNNEI. V gave up 6 bases and J gave up 8 bases; unmatched junction bases: 8. This CDR3 reads CASRAGQGAGGYTF. The CDR3 DNA follows: TGTGCCAGCAGGGCCGGACAGGGGGCAGGCGGCTACACCTTC.

The chain joins TRBV5-5 to TRBJ2-3; 10 nucleotides align to TRBD1. CDR3 length equals 19 residues. The V and J ends lost 3 bases and 2 bases, in that order; junction bases with no gene match: 15. Germline CDR1 is SGHKS and CDR2 is YYEKEE (reference sequence). The CDR3 DNA is TGTGCCAGCAGCTCTCTATACCAGACAGGGGGCAAAATCACAGATACGCAGTATTTT. Encoded protein: CASSSLYQTGGKITDTQYF.

This clone occurred once. The chain has TRBV10-1 and TRBJ2-3; TRBD2 aligns across 7 bases. J gave up 7 bases and V 8 bases, and 6 bases lay outside the gene matches. In germline, CDR1 is WNHNN, CDR2 SYGVQD (reference sequence). CDR3 length: 12 amino acids. The CDR3, as DNA: TGCGCCAGCTCCCCCGGGGGGAATACGCAGTATTTT. As protein: CASSPGGNTQYF.

This chain uses TRBV20-1 with TRBJ2-7; unclear D gene. V dropped 6 bases and J dropped 4 bases, with 10 bases sitting between them. The germline CDR1 and CDR2 sequences are DFQATT and SNEGSKA (reference sequence). The CDR3 runs to 11 residues. The CDR3 region is CSASDTYEQYF. The CDR3 DNA sequence: TGCAGTGCCTCCGACACTTACGAGCAGTACTTC.